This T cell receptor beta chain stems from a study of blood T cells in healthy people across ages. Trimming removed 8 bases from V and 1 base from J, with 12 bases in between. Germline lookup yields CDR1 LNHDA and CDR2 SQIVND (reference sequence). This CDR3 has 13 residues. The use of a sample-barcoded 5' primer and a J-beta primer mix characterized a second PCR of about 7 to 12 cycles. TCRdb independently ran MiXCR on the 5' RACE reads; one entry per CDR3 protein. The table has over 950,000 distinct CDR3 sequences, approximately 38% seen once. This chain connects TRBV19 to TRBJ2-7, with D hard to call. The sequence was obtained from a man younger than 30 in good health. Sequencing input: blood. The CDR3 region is CASGPTLSYEQYF. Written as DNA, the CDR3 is TGTGCCAGTGGCCCAACCCTTTCCTACGAGCAGTACTTC.